This entry lists 9 T cell receptor beta chains sequenced from one sample in a study of cytomegalovirus exposure and HLA in healthy donors. The PCR ran on 60 Vbeta and 13 Jbeta primers. Sequencing used immunoSEQ multiplex PCR; TCRdb keeps in-frame clones, though not all of them. Of under 200,000 clones listed, 60% to 80% are singletons. Sequenced input: PBMCs. The receptors stem from a man between 60 and 75 years old in good health and CMV-seronegative.

The rearrangement links TRBV2 to TRBJ2-7, with TRBD1 matching 9 bases. V lost 6 bases to trimming and J lost 6 bases; unmatched junction nucleotides: 9. Germline values: CDR1 SNHLY, CDR2 FYNNEI. This CDR3 spans 14 amino acids. The CDR3 sequence: CASRVDRGQGEQYF. The CDR3, as DNA: TGTGCCAGCAGGGTGGACAGGGGTCAGGGCGAGCAGTACTTC.

The chain is built from TRBV6-5 and TRBJ1-5; 7 bases match TRBD1. There are 14 residues in the CDR3. Germline V lookup: CDR1 MNHEY, CDR2 SVGAGI. Unmatched junction bases numbered 9, after V lost 5 bases and J lost 8 bases. The CDR3 spells CASSETGTGEPQHF. The DNA for the CDR3 is TGTGCCAGCAGTGAGACAGGGACTGGGGAGCCCCAGCATTTT.

CDR3 in DNA: TGTGCCAGCAGCGCCCCCCAACAGGGGGCCGGGGAGCTGTTTTTT. Its protein is CASSAPQQGAGELFF. V gene TRBV9 combines with J gene TRBJ2-2; 8 nucleotides line up with TRBD1. Germline V gene data show CDR1 as SGDLS and CDR2 as YYNGEE. This CDR3 contains 15 residues. V lost 3 bases to trimming and J lost 6 bases; unmatched junction nucleotides: 7.

This clone appeared a single time. The J gene is TRBJ2-1, the V gene TRBV2; 10 bases line up with TRBD2. CDR1 and CDR2 from the germline V gene are SNHLY and FYNNEI. CDR3 length: 15 amino acids. J gave up 8 bases and V 6 bases, and 10 bases lay outside the gene matches. CDR3 nucleotide sequence: TGTGCCAGCAGGAGCCCTAGCGGGGGTGACTATGAGCAGTTCTTC. Amino acid sequence: CASRSPSGGDYEQFF.

Details on this clone: Other DNA sequences in this specimen translate into the identical CDR3. This sequence joins TRBV5-1 and TRBJ2-3, with TRBD1 as a possible D gene (6 bases). V dropped 4 bases and J dropped 2 bases, with 11 bases sitting between them. CDR3 length: 14 amino acids. CDR1 is SGHRS and CDR2 is YFSETQ in the germline V gene. The CDR3 region has the DNA TGCGCCAGCAGCCTAGGACAGAACACAGATACGCAGTATTTT. Protein product: CASSLGQNTDTQYF.

In nucleotides, the CDR3 is TGCAGCGTTGGGGACAGTGAAGCTTTCTTT. It yields the protein CSVGDSEAFF. The chain uses TRBV29-1 and TRBJ1-1, with 7 bases aligning to TRBD1. The CDR3 consists of 10 residues. The J segment lost 7 bases and the V segment lost 4 bases, leaving 0 bases of the junction unmatched. Germline loops: CDR1 SQVTM, CDR2 ANQGSEA.

The chain combines TRBV14 with TRBJ2-5, with D maybe TRBD2 (6 bases). This CDR3 has 14 amino acids. CDR1 SGHDN and CDR2 FVKESK come from the germline V gene. Trimming pared 6 bases from V and 5 bases from J, leaving 16 bases between. CDR3 sequence reads: CASSPGTGTETQYF. The CDR3 DNA follows: TGTGCCAGCAGTCCTGGGACTGGGACGGAGACCCAGTACTTC. The variable domain in full, with the rest retrieved from reference TRBV14 and TRBJ2-5, is EAGVTQFPSHSVIEKGQTVTLRCDPISGHDNLYWYRRVMGKEIKFLLHFVKESKQDESGMPNNRFLAERTGGTYSTLKVQPAELEDSGVYFCASSPGTGTETQYFGPGTRLLVL.

The chain has TRBV7-2 and TRBJ2-3; TRBD2 agrees at 7 bases. The CDR3 sequence is 15 residues long. V lost 4 bases, J lost 4 bases, and 8 bases stayed unmatched. From germline, CDR1 is SGHTA and CDR2 FQGNSA. CDR3 region: CASSWGGSRPDTQYF. For the CDR3, the DNA is TGTGCCAGCAGCTGGGGCGGGAGCAGGCCAGATACGCAGTATTTT.

This chain links TRBV5-1 with TRBJ1-3, with D perhaps TRBD1 (5 bases). V was shortened by 4 bases and J by 4 bases, with 12 bases between the two germline ends. Germline V gene sequence: CDR1 SGHRS, CDR2 YFSETQ. There are 14 residues in the CDR3. CDR3 bases: TGCGCCAGCAGCACTCAGGGTGAAGGAAACACCATATATTTT. This sequence encodes CASSTQGEGNTIYF.